This is a list of T cell receptor beta chains from one sample in a study of OX40 agonist ivuxolimab in advanced cancers. TCRdb keeps only in-frame clones here, not all; method: immunoSEQ multiplex PCR. The table includes some 65,000 clones, approximately 86% detected once. The sequencing used CD4+ or CD8+ T cells sorted from blood, collected in a trial of the OX40 agonist ivuxolimab. These receptors were taken from an adult with an advanced solid tumor such as melanoma, head and neck, liver or kidney cancer. Both conserved end residues are part of each CDR3. D genes are given only for firm matches. Not all rows give a size; the values are once, few, many and, for expanded clones, a class.

v_call	d_call	j_call	clone_size	cdr3_aa	cdr3_nt
TRBV5-1	NA	TRBJ1-1	NA	CASSLDGAESTEAFF	TGCGCCAGCAGCTTGGATGGGGCCGAAAGCACTGAAGCTTTCTTT
TRBV7-2	NA	TRBJ2-7	NA	CASSSFLYEQYF	TGTGCCAGCAGCTCCTTTCTCTACGAGCAGTACTTC
TRBV7-9	NA	TRBJ1-3	NA	CASSKRQTRNTIYF	TGTGCCAGCAGCAAACGACAGACTAGAAACACCATATATTTT
TRBV5-1	TRBD1	TRBJ1-1	NA	CASSEQGAQAFF	TGCGCCAGCAGTGAACAGGGGGCTCAAGCTTTCTTT
TRBV9	NA	TRBJ1-1	NA	CASSAQLDTEAFF	TGTGCCAGCAGCGCCCAACTGGACACTGAAGCTTTCTTT
TRBV28	TRBD1	TRBJ1-5	NA	CASSPTGPSNQPQHF	TGTGCCAGCAGTCCGACAGGGCCTAGCAATCAGCCCCAGCATTTT
TRBV7-2	NA	TRBJ2-2	NA	CASSLAGRANTGELFF	TGTGCCAGCAGCTTAGCAGGCAGGGCGAACACCGGGGAGCTGTTTTTT
TRBV5-5	NA	TRBJ2-7	NA	CASSLAGREQYF	TGTGCCAGCAGCTTGGCCGGGCGGGAGCAGTACTTC
TRBV5-4	TRBD2	TRBJ2-5	NA	CATPQRAKREVGETQYF	TGTGCCACCCCCCAAAGGGCTAAGCGGGAAGTGGGAGAGACCCAGTACTTC
TRBV5-1	NA	TRBJ2-3	NA	CASSLDGGGAEDTQYF	TGCGCCAGCAGCTTGGATGGTGGGGGGGCAGAAGATACGCAGTATTTT
TRBV9	NA	TRBJ1-3	once	CASSGAIPSGNTIYF	TGTGCCAGCAGCGGTGCCATTCCCTCTGGAAACACCATATATTTT
TRBV5-5	TRBD1	TRBJ2-5	NA	CASSLRQGVQTQYF	TGTGCCAGCAGCCTACGACAGGGCGTACAGACCCAGTACTTC
TRBV5-4	NA	TRBJ1-2	NA	CASRKQGEAPGYTF	TGTGCCAGCAGGAAGCAAGGAGAGGCTCCAGGCTACACCTTC
TRBV18	TRBD1	TRBJ2-7	NA	CASSPFDVGGQQGSYEQYF	TGTGCCAGCTCACCATTTGACGTTGGGGGACAGCAAGGCTCCTACGAGCAGTACTTC
TRBV5-1	NA	TRBJ2-7	once	CASSLGARYEQYF	TGCGCCAGCAGCTTGGGGGCCCGCTACGAGCAGTACTTC
TRBV19	NA	TRBJ1-1	NA	CASSIRHTNTEAFF	TGTGCCAGTAGTATTCGACATACGAACACTGAAGCTTTCTTT
TRBV11-2	NA	TRBJ2-4	NA	CASSLDQLAKNIQYF	TGTGCCAGCAGCTTAGACCAGCTAGCCAAAAACATTCAGTACTTC
TRBV29-1	NA	TRBJ1-5	NA	CSVRVAVNQPQHF	TGCAGCGTTAGGGTCGCGGTCAATCAGCCCCAGCATTTT
TRBV7-2	NA	TRBJ2-3	NA	CASSLDQQLSTDTQYF	TGTGCCAGCAGCTTAGATCAACAGCTGAGCACAGATACGCAGTATTTT
TRBV7-9	TRBD2	TRBJ2-1	NA	CASSFFRTSVSYNEQFF	TGTGCCAGCAGCTTCTTCCGGACTAGCGTTTCCTACAATGAGCAGTTCTTC